This T cell receptor (beta chain) was identified in a study of OX40 agonist ivuxolimab in advanced cancers. About the research overall: Administration of intravenous ivuxolimab to patients occurred every 2 weeks at 0.01 to 10 mg/kg. Dose-escalation patients' cancers were hepatocellular carcinoma, melanoma, renal cell or head and neck cancer. Overall study results and limits: At doses 0.1 to 3.0 mg/kg, CD4+ and CD8+ clones expanded.

Germline V lookup: CDR1 SGDLS, CDR2 YYNGEE. The CDR3 is 14 amino acids. J lost 7 bases, V lost 2 bases, and 7 bases had no gene match. Systemic immunosuppression or autoimmune disease history was grounds to exclude patients. As to this clone: What it recognizes is unknown.

Produced via immunoSEQ multiplex PCR; TCRdb's table is partial and in-frame only. There are tens of thousands of clones in the sample; less than 95% occur only once, and roughly 15% lies in the top ten. The chain links TRBV9 to TRBJ2-7, with 9 bases aligning to TRBD1. Sample: CD4+ or CD8+ T cells sorted from blood, taken in a trial of the OX40 agonist ivuxolimab. This receptor was obtained from an adult with an advanced solid tumor such as melanoma, head and neck, liver or kidney cancer. In DNA form, the CDR3 reads TGTGCCAGCAGCGTCCGGGACAGGGTTGGGGAGCAGTACTTC. Protein: CASSVRDRVGEQYF.